These T cell receptor beta chains were read from a single sample in a study of identifying expanded T cells in peripheral blood. Assay used: immunoSEQ multiplex PCR; TCRdb lists only in-frame clones, some missing. The table lists 90,000 to 95,000 clones, over 75% of them singletons. The sample consisted of blood. The source of these receptors is a person between 18 and 75 years old in good health. Both conserved end residues are part of each CDR3. D genes are given only for firm matches. Not all rows give a size; the values are once, few, many and, for expanded clones, a class.

d_gene	v_gene	abundance	j_gene	CDR3nt	CDR3aa
.	TRBV27	.	TRBJ2-3	TGTGCCAGCAGTTTACGGGCGACTAGCACAGATACGCAGTATTTT	CASSLRATSTDTQYF
.	TRBV6-6	.	TRBJ1-2	TGTGCCAGCAGTACCTACCAAACGCCGGAGGGCTACACCTTC	CASSTYQTPEGYTF
.	TRBV19	.	TRBJ2-7	TGTGCCAGTACCCACCGTACAGGGAACTACGAGCAGTACTTC	CASTHRTGNYEQYF
TRBD1	TRBV12-5	.	TRBJ1-6	TGTGCTACCGCGACAGGGCAATCCTATAATTCACCCCTCCACTTT	CATATGQSYNSPLHF
TRBD1	TRBV6-6	.	TRBJ2-7	TGTGCCAGCAGTTACGAAAGACAGGGTCACGAGCAGTACTTC	CASSYERQGHEQYF
.	TRBV6-1	.	TRBJ2-7	TGTGCCAGCAGTGAATTAGGAGGGGACTACGAGCAGTACTTC	CASSELGGDYEQYF
TRBD1	TRBV18	.	TRBJ1-2	TGTGCCAGCTCACCACCGATGACAGGGGGCATCTATGGCTACACCTTC	CASSPPMTGGIYGYTF
.	TRBV30	.	TRBJ1-3	TGTGCCTGGAGTACGGGACAAATCTCTGGAAACACCATATATTTT	CAWSTGQISGNTIYF
.	TRBV7-9	.	TRBJ2-1	TGTGCCAGCAGCGAGCCCTACAATGAGCAGTTCTTC	CASSEPYNEQFF
.	TRBV6-5	once	TRBJ1-1	TGTGCCAGTGTCACCAGTGGTACGGAAGCTTTCTTT	CASVTSGTEAFF
.	TRBV30	.	TRBJ1-1	TGTGCCTGGAGGGATTTCGCTGAAGCTTTCTTT	CAWRDFAEAFF
.	TRBV2	.	TRBJ1-1	TGTGCCAGCAGTGAGGAGATGAACACTGAAGCTTTCTTT	CASSEEMNTEAFF
.	TRBV7-9	.	TRBJ2-1	TGTGCCAGCAGCCCCCCTGGGGGTAGCATCTCTCAGTTCTTC	CASSPPGGSISQFF
TRBD1	TRBV13	large	TRBJ1-2	TGTGCCAGCAGCTTACCGACAGGGGGTGGTGGCTACACCTTC	CASSLPTGGGGYTF
.	TRBV29-1	.	TRBJ1-4	TGCAGCGTTGACCTCCAGGGAAATGAAAAACTGTTTTTT	CSVDLQGNEKLFF
.	TRBV7-2	.	TRBJ2-7	TGTGCCAGCAGCTTAGTTAAAGGGCAGGACTTAGACTTC	CASSLVKGQDLDF
.	TRBV7-2	.	TRBJ1-2	TGTGCCAGCAGCTCTTTTAACTATGGCTACACCTTC	CASSSFNYGYTF
.	TRBV19	.	TRBJ1-2	TGTGCCAGTAGTATAGGTGTCGGGGTTGACTATGGCTACACCTTC	CASSIGVGVDYGYTF
TRBD1	TRBV2	.	TRBJ2-2	TGTGCCAGCCGGGACAGGGGGCTTACCGGGGAGCTGTTTTTT	CASRDRGLTGELFF
TRBD1	TRBV25-1	.	TRBJ1-2	TGTGCCAGCAGTGAGCCGGGACAGCCTACCTACACCTTC	CASSEPGQPTYTF
.	TRBV11-2	.	TRBJ2-1	TGTGCCAGCAGCTTAAGGACTTCATATGAGCAGTTCTTC	CASSLRTSYEQFF
.	TRBV7-8	.	TRBJ2-3	TGTGCCAGCAGCACCCGACAGGCGTACACAGATACGCAGTATTTT	CASSTRQAYTDTQYF
.	TRBV12-5	.	TRBJ1-2	TGTGCTAGTGGTTTGAAGGACTATGGCTACACCTTC	CASGLKDYGYTF
.	TRBV2	.	TRBJ1-4	TGTGCCAGCAGGGTAGACCCGTTGGATGAAAAACTGTTTTTT	CASRVDPLDEKLFF
TRBD2	TRBV7-3	.	TRBJ2-3	TGTGCCAGCAGCCCCTCGGGCGGGGGGGTTGGCGATACGCAGTATTTT	CASSPSGGGVGDTQYF
.	TRBV2	.	TRBJ1-2	TGTGCCAGCAGTGAACAGGCGGCAGTTGGGGGCTACACCTTC	CASSEQAAVGGYTF
.	TRBV10-3	.	TRBJ1-2	TGTGCCATCAGTGAGCCGACAGCCTCTAACTATGGCTACACCTTC	CAISEPTASNYGYTF
.	TRBV19	once	TRBJ1-3	TGTGCCAGTAGTATCAGGCCATCGGAGGGAAACACCATATATTTT	CASSIRPSEGNTIYF
.	TRBV27	.	TRBJ1-5	TGTGCCAGCAGTCCAGGAGCACATACCTTGGAACAGCCCCAGCATTTT	CASSPGAHTLEQPQHF
.	TRBV6-5	.	TRBJ1-3	TGTGCCAGCAGCCGCGGCTCCTCCTCTGGAAACACCATATATTTT	CASSRGSSSGNTIYF
.	TRBV29-1	.	TRBJ1-2	TGCAGCGTTGAATTTTTACAGGGAGGGAGAAGCGGCTACACCTTC	CSVEFLQGGRSGYTF
.	TRBV19	.	TRBJ2-7	TGTGCCAGTAGTATAGCCCCCCGGGAGAGCTCCTACGAGCAGTACTTC	CASSIAPRESSYEQYF
.	TRBV5-6	.	TRBJ1-4	TGTGCCAGCAGCTTTAGGAGGCCCGGGAGTAGACCCGAAAAACTGTTTTTT	CASSFRRPGSRPEKLFF
.	TRBV15	.	TRBJ2-2	TGTGCCACGCAGCAAAGGGGCCCGACCGGGGAGCTGTTTTTT	CATQQRGPTGELFF
.	TRBV5-4	.	TRBJ1-1	TGTGCCAGCAGCTTGGCCGCAGTCATGAACACTGAAGCTTTCTTT	CASSLAAVMNTEAFF
.	TRBV18	.	TRBJ2-4	TGTGCCAGCTCACAGGACTTTTTAGGCAAAAACATTCAGTACTTC	CASSQDFLGKNIQYF
TRBD1	TRBV29-1	.	TRBJ2-3	TGCAGCGCCGGTCGACAGGGGGGGACAGATACGCAGTATTTT	CSAGRQGGTDTQYF
TRBD2	TRBV30	.	TRBJ2-7	TGTGCCTGGAGTATGATTAGCGGGAGGGCCGTATGGGAGCAGTACTTC	CAWSMISGRAVWEQYF
TRBD2	TRBV7-3	.	TRBJ2-1	TGTGCCAGCAGCCGTCTGGGGCGGGGGAAATACAATGAGCAGTTCTTC	CASSRLGRGKYNEQFF
.	TRBV5-1	.	TRBJ2-2	TGCGCCAGCAGCTTGGATGGGGCGTGGACCGGGGAGCTGTTTTTT	CASSLDGAWTGELFF
TRBD1	TRBV7-9	.	TRBJ2-1	TGTGCCAGCAGCCCTATGACCGGGACAGGGGTCCTCGGAGAGCAGTTCTTC	CASSPMTGTGVLGEQFF
.	TRBV4-1	few	TRBJ1-6	TGCGCCAGCAGCCAAGCGGTTCTTGGATCCCGGGGGCCCCTCCACTTT	CASSQAVLGSRGPLHF
.	TRBV30	.	TRBJ2-1	TGTGCCTGGAGTGTATTTGGCCTAGTGGCCTACAATGAGCAGTTCTTC	CAWSVFGLVAYNEQFF
.	TRBV7-9	few	TRBJ1-1	TGTGCCAGCAGCGAGTTACAACTTCACACTGAAGCTTTCTTT	CASSELQLHTEAFF
TRBD1	TRBV9	.	TRBJ1-1	TGTGCCAGCAGCTACAGGGGTTTGGGCACTGAAGCTTTCTTT	CASSYRGLGTEAFF
TRBD2	TRBV4-2	.	TRBJ2-3	TGTGCCAGCAGCCACGATGGGACTAGCGGGAGCACAGATACGCAGTATTTT	CASSHDGTSGSTDTQYF
.	TRBV6-1	.	TRBJ1-4	TGTGCCAGCAGTGATGGGACGGAAAAACTGTTTTTT	CASSDGTEKLFF
TRBD1	TRBV4-1	.	TRBJ2-7	TGCGCCAGCAGCTCCCGGGACAGGGGGCCCTACGAGCAGTACTTC	CASSSRDRGPYEQYF
.	TRBV7-2	once	TRBJ2-2	TGTGCCAGCAGGAGACTAGTAGGGGGCGGGGAGCTGTTTTTT	CASRRLVGGGELFF
TRBD2	TRBV14	.	TRBJ2-3	TGTGCCAGCAGCCAACCGGGACTAGCGGCAGATACGCAGTATTTT	CASSQPGLAADTQYF
TRBD1	TRBV4-2	.	TRBJ1-2	TGTGCCAGCAGCCTCTACCCAGGACAGGGGGTACACTATGGCTACACCTTC	CASSLYPGQGVHYGYTF
TRBD1	TRBV6-4	.	TRBJ1-1	TGTGCCAGCGTGGGGACAGGGGGATATTCTTGGGTGAGAACTGAAGCTTTCTTT	CASVGTGGYSWVRTEAFF
.	TRBV18	.	TRBJ1-2	TGTGCCAGCTCACCTAATTCCCAGGGGTTCAGCTATGGCTACACCTTC	CASSPNSQGFSYGYTF
.	TRBV7-9	.	TRBJ2-7	TGTGCCAGCAGCTTAGCTGGGGCGCACGAGCAGTACTTC	CASSLAGAHEQYF
.	TRBV5-6	.	TRBJ1-2	TGTGCCAGCAGCTTGGGAGGACCCGGGTATGGCTACACCTTC	CASSLGGPGYGYTF
.	TRBV7-9	once	TRBJ1-2	TGTGCCAGCAGCTTAGGTCTCGGGGGGAGCTATGGCTACACCTTC	CASSLGLGGSYGYTF
.	TRBV30	.	TRBJ2-7	TGTGCCTGGAGTGTAGCGGGCGAGCAGTACTTC	CAWSVAGEQYF